Sequencing of this T cell receptor beta chain was carried out in a study of T cells in localized non-small cell lung cancer. Whole-study findings and limits: The study found T cell clonality highest in uninvolved adjacent lung, above tumor. Adjacent lung tissue had a median approximately 57 of the top 100 clones found in the tumor. Prolonged overall survival went with higher T cell density in the blood.

Concerning this clone: Its antigen is not identified.

The protocol was immunoSEQ multiplex PCR, while the TCRdb copy is restricted to in-frame clones and leaves out a portion. Among some 140,000 clones listed, approximately 88% were seen once. The receptor was isolated from a female donor aged 60 or older with stage I lung adenocarcinoma. This sample comprised peripheral blood, obtained before any cancer treatment.

For the CDR3, the DNA is TGTGCCAGCAGCGTAGCCGGCAGGGGGAACTATGGCTACACCTTC. Protein sequence: CASSVAGRGNYGYTF. The rearrangement links TRBV9 to TRBJ1-2; the match to TRBD1 covers 7 bases. The V gene's germline CDR1 is SGDLS and CDR2 YYNGEE. V lost 0 bases and J lost 2; bases outside the gene matches: 4. The CDR3 extends over 15 amino acids.